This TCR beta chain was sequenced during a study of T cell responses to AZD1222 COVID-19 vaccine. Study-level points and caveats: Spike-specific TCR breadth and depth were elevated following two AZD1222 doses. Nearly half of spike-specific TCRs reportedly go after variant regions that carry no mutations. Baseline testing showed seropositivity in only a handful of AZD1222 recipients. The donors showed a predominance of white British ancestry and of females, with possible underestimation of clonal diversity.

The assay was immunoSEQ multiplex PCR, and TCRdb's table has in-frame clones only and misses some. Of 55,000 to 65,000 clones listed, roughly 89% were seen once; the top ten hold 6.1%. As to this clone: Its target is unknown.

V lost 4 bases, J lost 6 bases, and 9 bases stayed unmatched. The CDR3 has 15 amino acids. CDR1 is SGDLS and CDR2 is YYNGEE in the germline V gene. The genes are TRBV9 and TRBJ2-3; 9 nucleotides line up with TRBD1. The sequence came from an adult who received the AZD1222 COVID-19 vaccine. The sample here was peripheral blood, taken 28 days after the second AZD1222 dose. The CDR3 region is CASSLRTGETDTQYF. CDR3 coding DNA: TGTGCCAGCAGCTTAAGGACAGGGGAGACGGATACGCAGTATTTT.